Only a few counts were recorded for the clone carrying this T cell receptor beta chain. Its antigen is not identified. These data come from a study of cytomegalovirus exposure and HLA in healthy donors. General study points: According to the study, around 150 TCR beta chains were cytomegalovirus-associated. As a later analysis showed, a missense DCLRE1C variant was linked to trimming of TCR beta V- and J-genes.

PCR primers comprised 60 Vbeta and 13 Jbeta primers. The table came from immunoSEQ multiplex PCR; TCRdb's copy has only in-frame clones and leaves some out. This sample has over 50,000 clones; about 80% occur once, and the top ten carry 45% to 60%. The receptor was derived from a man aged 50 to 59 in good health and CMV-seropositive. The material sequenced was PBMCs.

CDR3 in amino acids: CASSGQNSNQPQHF. CDR3 bases: TGTGCCAGCAGCGGACAGAATAGCAATCAGCCCCAGCATTTT. This sequence joins TRBV5-8 and TRBJ1-5, with TRBD1 as a possible D gene (6 bases). Germline CDR1 reads SGHTS; CDR2 reads YDEGEE. Trimming shortened V by 4 bases and J by 0 bases, and 8 bases separated the two germline ends. The CDR3 runs to 14 residues.